One and the same sample provided the 18 T cell receptor beta chains below, sequenced in a study of cytomegalovirus exposure and HLA in healthy donors. TCRdb keeps only in-frame clones here, not all; method: immunoSEQ multiplex PCR. Among approximately 65,000 clones listed, roughly 96% were seen once. The sequencing input was PBMCs. All receptors derive from a young man in good health and CMV-seronegative.

The chain employs TRBV5-4 and TRBJ1-6; possibly TRBD1 for D (5 bases). Germline V gene data show CDR1 as SGHNT and CDR2 as YYREEE (reference sequence). V was clipped by 4 bases and J by 9 bases, with 17 bases between them. There are 15 residues in the CDR3. The CDR3: CASSTPGGKGSPLHF. CDR3 sequence (DNA): TGTGCCAGCAGCACTCCGGGGGGAAAAGGTTCACCCCTCCACTTT.

The V call is TRBV5-1, the J call TRBJ2-7; 9 bases agree with TRBD1. This CDR3 region has 17 residues. Trimming took 0 bases from V and 0 from J; bases not matched to a gene: 7. Germline CDR1 is SGHRS and CDR2 is YFSETQ. In DNA form, the CDR3 reads TGCGCCAGCAGCTTGGGGACAGGGGACACGAGCTCCTACGAGCAGTACTTC. Protein sequence: CASSLGTGDTSSYEQYF.

The V call is TRBV9, the J call TRBJ1-1; a possible D gene is TRBD1 (6 bases). CDR1 and CDR2 (germline): SGDLS, YYNGEE. V was shortened by 3 bases and J by 1 base, with 10 bases between the two germline ends. The length of the CDR3 is 14 residues. CDR3 loop: CASSAGQRNTEAFF. For the CDR3, the DNA is TGTGCCAGCAGCGCTGGACAGAGGAACACTGAAGCTTTCTTT.

The chain links TRBV18 to TRBJ1-2; TRBD1 matches at 9 bases. CDR1 KGHSH and CDR2 LQKENI come from the germline V gene. V shed 2 bases and J 5 bases; nucleotides not matched to a gene: 6. The CDR3 spans 15 residues. The CDR3 DNA is TGTGCCAGCTCACCAGGCGGCGGGACAGGGTATGGCTACACCTTC. Translation gives CASSPGGGTGYGYTF.

This chain connects TRBV10-3 to TRBJ1-2; tentatively, D is TRBD1 (6 bases). Trimming removed 6 bases at V and 3 bases at J, with 11 bases between. Germline CDR1 is ENHRY and CDR2 is SYGVKD. This CDR3 comprises 13 residues. CDR3 nucleotides: TGTGCCATCAGCAAACAGGGAGACTATGGCTACACCTTC. This sequence encodes CAISKQGDYGYTF.

The rearrangement joins TRBV7-9 to TRBJ2-3; TRBD2 agrees at 7 bases. The CDR3 is 15 residues long. Germline assignment: CDR1 SEHNR and CDR2 FQNEAQ (reference sequence). V was pared by 0 bases and J by 5 bases, with 5 bases of the junction left unmatched. The CDR3 loop is CASSLAGGPRDTQYF. CDR3 coding DNA: TGTGCCAGCAGCTTAGCGGGAGGGCCGAGAGATACGCAGTATTTT.

The CDR3 DNA reads TGTGCCAGCAGCGTAGAAGGGGAAGTTGGTCAGCCCCAGCATTTT. Its protein product is CASSVEGEVGQPQHF. V gene TRBV9 combines with J gene TRBJ1-5; possibly TRBD1 for D (5 bases). This CDR3 spans 15 amino acids. The V gene lost 0 bases and the J gene lost 6 bases, with 13 bases spanning the gap. CDR1 is SGDLS and CDR2 is YYNGEE in the germline V gene.

V and J are TRBV6-1 and TRBJ1-1; tentative D call: TRBD1 (6 bases). V lost 0 bases, J lost 0 bases, and 11 bases lay in between. Looked up from germline, CDR1 is MNHNS and CDR2 is SASEGT. The CDR3 spans 16 residues. The CDR3 reads CASSEAGGPMNTEAFF. The CDR3 coding sequence is TGTGCCAGCAGTGAAGCGGGGGGGCCGATGAACACTGAAGCTTTCTTT.

V usage is TRBV28 and J usage is TRBJ2-1, with D possibly matching TRBD1 (6 bases). V gave up 5 bases and J gave up 10 bases, with 12 bases separating them. The CDR3 loop spans 12 amino acids. Germline CDR1 is MDHEN and CDR2 is SYDVKM. CDR3: CASSLQGGEQFF. The CDR3 DNA sequence: TGTGCCAGCAGTCTACAGGGTGGGGAGCAGTTCTTC.

The chain recombines TRBV5-1 with TRBJ1-5; TRBD1 aligns across 7 bases. The germline V gene has CDR1 SGHRS and CDR2 YFSETQ. The length of the CDR3 is 15 residues. Germline trimming cut 4 bases from V and 1 base from J; bases unmatched to any gene: 5. CDR3 in amino acids: CASSPTGQSNQPQHF. CDR3 in DNA: TGCGCCAGCAGCCCGACAGGGCAGAGCAATCAGCCCCAGCATTTT.

The rearrangement joins TRBV27 to TRBJ1-1, with D perhaps matching TRBD1 (5 bases). V was clipped by 4 bases and J by 10 bases, with 19 bases between them. The germline V gene has CDR1 MNHEY and CDR2 SMNVEV (reference sequence). This CDR3 is built from 14 residues. The chain's CDR3 is CASSSRDSGPGAFF. The CDR3 coding sequence is TGTGCCAGCAGTTCCCGGGACTCAGGCCCGGGAGCTTTCTTT.

This chain's CDR3 is CASSLRATGSTSYNEQFF. The CDR3 DNA reads TGCGCCAGCAGCTTAAGGGCGACGGGATCAACCTCCTACAATGAGCAGTTCTTC. The chain is built from TRBV5-1 and TRBJ2-1; possibly TRBD2 for D (5 bases). The CDR3 spans 18 residues. The V end was cut by 2 bases, the J end by 0 bases, with 18 bases between. CDR1 is SGHRS and CDR2 is YFSETQ in the germline V gene. The whole variable domain, remainder taken from reference TRBV5-1 and TRBJ2-1, is KAGVTQTPRYLIKTRGQQVTLSCSPISGHRSVSWYQQTPGQGLQFLFEYFSETQRNKGNFPGRFSGRQFSNSRSEMNVSTLELGDSALYLCASSLRATGSTSYNEQFFGPGTRLTVL.

The V gene is TRBV29-1, the J gene TRBJ2-2, with D perhaps TRBD1 (5 bases). This CDR3 comprises 14 residues. Germline V gives CDR1 SQVTM, CDR2 ANQGSEA. Trimming pared 4 bases from V and 1 base from J, leaving 10 bases between. The CDR3 loop is CSVGAQGNTGELFF. The CDR3 DNA reads TGCAGCGTTGGTGCGCAGGGGAACACCGGGGAGCTGTTTTTT.

The V and J genes are TRBV30 and TRBJ2-7; tentative D call: TRBD2 (5 bases). Per the germline V gene, CDR1 is GTSNPN and CDR2 is SVGIG (reference sequence). The CDR3 has 14 amino acids. The V end was cut by 0 bases, the J end by 3 bases, with 12 bases between. The CDR3 loop is CAWSVSRTGYEQYF. The CDR3 coding sequence is TGTGCCTGGAGTGTCTCGCGGACTGGCTACGAGCAGTACTTC.

The rearrangement joins TRBV28 to TRBJ1-3; 7 bases line up with TRBD1. J was trimmed by 4 bases and V by 5 bases; bases with no gene match: 5. The CDR3 is 14 residues long. Germline V gene sequence: CDR1 MDHEN, CDR2 SYDVKM. CDR3 DNA: TGTGCCAGCAGTACGACAGGGTCCGGAAACACCATATATTTT. Amino acid sequence: CASSTTGSGNTIYF.

This chain joins TRBV5-4 and TRBJ1-6; 7 bases are shared with TRBD1. The CDR3 runs 14 residues. Germline lookup yields CDR1 SGHNT and CDR2 YYREEE (reference sequence). V lost 0 bases and J lost 8; bases outside the gene matches: 2. The CDR3 DNA is TGTGCCAGCAGCTTGGTAACAGGGGATTCACCCCTCCACTTT. Its translation is CASSLVTGDSPLHF. The complete variable domain, with remaining parts taken from reference TRBV5-4 and TRBJ1-6, reads ETGVTQSPTHLIKTRGQQVTLRCSSQSGHNTVSWYQQALGQGPQFIFQYYREEENGRGNFPPRFSGLQFPNYSSELNVNALELDDSALYLCASSLVTGDSPLHFGNGTRLTVT.

The chain combines TRBV6-1 with TRBJ1-4, with 7 bases aligning to TRBD1. Trimming cost V 2 bases and J 5 bases; bases outside gene matches: 8. Germline assignment: CDR1 MNHNS and CDR2 SASEGT. This CDR3 is built from 16 residues. The CDR3 is CASSEKMGQQNEKLFF. In DNA, the CDR3 is TGTGCCAGCAGTGAAAAGATGGGACAGCAAAATGAAAAACTGTTTTTT.

This clone was recorded only once. V usage is TRBV5-4 and J usage is TRBJ1-2; 7 bases line up with TRBD1. J was trimmed by 6 bases and V by 4 bases; bases with no gene match: 12. This CDR3 comprises 15 residues. Germline V CDR1 and CDR2: SGHNT, YYREEE (reference sequence). The CDR3 DNA reads TGTGCCAGCAGCGTAGGGTTGACAGGGTCCGATGGCTACACCTTC. Its translation: CASSVGLTGSDGYTF.